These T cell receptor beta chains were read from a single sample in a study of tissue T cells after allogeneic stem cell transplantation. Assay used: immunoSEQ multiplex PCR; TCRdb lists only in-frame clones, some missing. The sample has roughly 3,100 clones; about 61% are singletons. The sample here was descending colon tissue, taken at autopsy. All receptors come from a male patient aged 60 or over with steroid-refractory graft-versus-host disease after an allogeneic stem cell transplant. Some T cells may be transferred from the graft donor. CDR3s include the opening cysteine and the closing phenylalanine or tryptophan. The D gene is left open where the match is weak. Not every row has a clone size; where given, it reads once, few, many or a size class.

CDR3 protein: CASSSPSDGYNEQFF
CDR3 DNA: TGTGCCAGCAGCTCGCCGTCAGACGGATACAATGAGCAGTTCTTC
J gene: TRBJ2-1
V gene: TRBV5-4
D gene: NA
clone size: once

CDR3 protein: CASSLPSINEQFF
CDR3 DNA: TGTGCCAGCAGCTTACCTAGCATCAATGAGCAGTTCTTC
J gene: TRBJ2-1
V gene: TRBV7-2
D gene: NA
clone size: NA

CDR3 protein: CASSPTSGAVGELFF
CDR3 DNA: TGTGCCAGCAGCCCGACTAGCGGGGCGGTCGGGGAGCTGTTTTTT
J gene: TRBJ2-2
V gene: TRBV7-3
D gene: TRBD2
clone size: NA

CDR3 protein: CASSPRRLAGGQETQYF
CDR3 DNA: TGTGCCAGCAGCCCAAGGAGGCTAGCGGGGGGTCAAGAGACCCAGTACTTC
J gene: TRBJ2-5
V gene: TRBV5-4
D gene: TRBD2
clone size: few

CDR3 protein: CSAIYNEQFF
CDR3 DNA: TGCAGCGCCATCTACAATGAGCAGTTCTTC
J gene: TRBJ2-1
V gene: TRBV20-1
D gene: NA
clone size: NA

CDR3 protein: CASSSTVPGQGGNEQFF
CDR3 DNA: TGCGCCAGCAGTTCAACTGTCCCGGGACAGGGAGGTAATGAGCAGTTCTTC
J gene: TRBJ2-1
V gene: TRBV5-1
D gene: TRBD1
clone size: NA

CDR3 protein: CASSLRGTEAFF
CDR3 DNA: TGTGCCAGCAGCTTGAGGGGGACTGAAGCTTTCTTT
J gene: TRBJ1-1
V gene: TRBV5-6
D gene: NA
clone size: NA

CDR3 protein: CAISEGQGGQPQHF
CDR3 DNA: TGTGCCATCAGTGAGGGACAGGGAGGTCAGCCCCAGCATTTT
J gene: TRBJ1-5
V gene: TRBV10-3
D gene: TRBD1
clone size: NA

CDR3 protein: CASSLGQGHNSPLHF
CDR3 DNA: TGCGCCAGCAGCCTTGGCCAGGGACATAATTCGCCCCTCCACTTT
J gene: TRBJ1-6
V gene: TRBV4-3
D gene: NA
clone size: NA

CDR3 protein: CASSQNAETQYF
CDR3 DNA: TGCGCCAGCAGTCAGAACGCTGAGACCCAGTACTTC
J gene: TRBJ2-5
V gene: TRBV5-1
D gene: NA
clone size: NA

CDR3 protein: CATRSDRGNQPQHF
CDR3 DNA: TGTGCTACGCGCTCGGACAGGGGAAATCAGCCCCAGCATTTT
J gene: TRBJ1-5
V gene: TRBV12-5
D gene: TRBD1
clone size: NA

CDR3 protein: CASTLSGAQETQYF
CDR3 DNA: TGTGCCAGCACCCTATCCGGGGCCCAAGAGACCCAGTACTTC
J gene: TRBJ2-5
V gene: TRBV6-6
D gene: NA
clone size: NA

CDR3 protein: CASSQDKGNGGYTF
CDR3 DNA: TGTGCCAGCAGCCAAGATAAGGGGAACGGTGGCTACACCTTC
J gene: TRBJ1-2
V gene: TRBV3-1/TRBV3-2
D gene: NA
clone size: few

CDR3 protein: CASSQGPSNQPQHF
CDR3 DNA: TGCGCCAGCAGCCAAGGGCCTAGCAATCAGCCCCAGCATTTT
J gene: TRBJ1-5
V gene: TRBV4-1
D gene: NA
clone size: NA

CDR3 protein: CASSLGTSGGGRETQYF
CDR3 DNA: TGTGCCAGCAGTCTCGGGACTAGCGGGGGGGGCCGGGAGACCCAGTACTTC
J gene: TRBJ2-5
V gene: TRBV6-2/TRBV6-3
D gene: TRBD2
clone size: NA

CDR3 protein: CASSPWTSGGADTQYF
CDR3 DNA: TGTGCCAGCAGCCCCTGGACTAGCGGGGGGGCAGATACGCAGTATTTT
J gene: TRBJ2-3
V gene: TRBV7-2
D gene: TRBD2
clone size: NA

CDR3 protein: CASTNSPSGANVLTF
CDR3 DNA: TGTGCCAGTACTAATTCTCCCTCTGGGGCCAACGTCCTGACTTTC
J gene: TRBJ2-6
V gene: TRBV19
D gene: NA
clone size: NA

CDR3 protein: CASSLWDRGMETQYF
CDR3 DNA: TGTGCCAGCAGCTTGTGGGACAGGGGGATGGAGACCCAGTACTTC
J gene: TRBJ2-5
V gene: TRBV7-2
D gene: TRBD1
clone size: few

CDR3 protein: CASSLQTGSGYTF
CDR3 DNA: TGTGCCAGCAGCTTACAGACAGGGAGCGGCTACACCTTC
J gene: TRBJ1-2
V gene: TRBV5-4
D gene: TRBD1
clone size: NA

CDR3 protein: CASRSPGTDSYEQYF
CDR3 DNA: TGTGCCAGCAGGTCGCCCGGGACGGACTCCTACGAGCAGTACTTC
J gene: TRBJ2-7
V gene: TRBV11-2
D gene: NA
clone size: once

CDR3 protein: CASSLAGKETQYF
CDR3 DNA: TGTGCCAGCAGTTTGGCGGGGAAAGAGACCCAGTACTTC
J gene: TRBJ2-5
V gene: TRBV12-3/TRBV12-4
D gene: NA
clone size: NA

CDR3 protein: CASRPGGGNQPQHF
CDR3 DNA: TGTGCCAGCAGGCCCGGGGGGGGGAATCAGCCCCAGCATTTT
J gene: TRBJ1-5
V gene: TRBV4-2
D gene: NA
clone size: once

CDR3 protein: CASSRMRGINTGELFF
CDR3 DNA: TGTGCCAGCTCACGAATGAGGGGAATAAATACCGGGGAGCTGTTTTTT
J gene: TRBJ2-2
V gene: TRBV18
D gene: NA
clone size: NA

CDR3 protein: CASRGGNNEQFF
CDR3 DNA: TGTGCCAGCAGAGGGGGGAACAATGAGCAGTTCTTC
J gene: TRBJ2-1
V gene: TRBV12-3/TRBV12-4
D gene: NA
clone size: NA

CDR3 protein: CASSPSSGADTQYF
CDR3 DNA: TGTGCCAGCTCACCATCGAGCGGGGCCGATACGCAGTATTTT
J gene: TRBJ2-3
V gene: TRBV18
D gene: TRBD2
clone size: NA

CDR3 protein: CASSEDSYEQFF
CDR3 DNA: TGTGCCAGCAGTGAGGACAGCTATGAGCAGTTCTTC
J gene: TRBJ2-1
V gene: TRBV25-1
D gene: NA
clone size: once